What follows describes a single T cell receptor (beta chain). Distinct nucleotide sequences in the sample also encode this CDR3. The CDR3 consists of 13 residues. V gave up 3 bases and J gave up 2 bases, with 7 bases separating them. In the original workflow: Amplified reference gene primers provided the basis for estimating nucleated cell counts. Assay used: immunoSEQ multiplex PCR; TCRdb lists only in-frame clones, some missing. V, J and clone size are those of that table, while D and trimming were read from the DNA. The table records roughly 180,000 clones, roughly 80% of them present only once. The sample belongs to a study of blood T cell repertoires in COVID-19. For the study at large: Acute-phase and convalescent COVID-19 samples originated in the United States, Italy and Spain. Sources were T cells, B-cell-depleted T cells, or PBMCs; the material itself was cDNA or gDNA.

Clinical history as reported by participants underpinned cohort assignment. The chain joins TRBV12-3 or TRBV12-4 to TRBJ1-2, with a possible D match to TRBD1 (5 bases). The material sequenced was PBMCs or T cells enriched from blood (not recorded which). This sequence originates from a woman in her 40s with acute COVID-19. The CDR3 here is CASSLGQNYGYTF. The CDR3 DNA reads as TGTGCCAGCAGTTTGGGGCAGAACTATGGCTACACCTTC.